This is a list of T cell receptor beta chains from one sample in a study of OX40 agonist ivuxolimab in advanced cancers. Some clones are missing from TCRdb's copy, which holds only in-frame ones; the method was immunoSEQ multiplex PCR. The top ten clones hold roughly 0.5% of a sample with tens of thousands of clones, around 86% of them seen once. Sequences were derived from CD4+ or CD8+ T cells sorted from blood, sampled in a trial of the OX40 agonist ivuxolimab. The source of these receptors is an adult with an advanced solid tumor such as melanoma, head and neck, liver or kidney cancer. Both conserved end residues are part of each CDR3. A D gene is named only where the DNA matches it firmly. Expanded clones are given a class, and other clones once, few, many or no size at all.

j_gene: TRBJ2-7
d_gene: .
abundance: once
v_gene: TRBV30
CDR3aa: CAWSVLGDEQYF
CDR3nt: TGTGCCTGGAGTGTACTGGGCGACGAGCAGTACTTC

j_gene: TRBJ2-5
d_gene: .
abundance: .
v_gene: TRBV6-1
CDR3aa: CASSEAGPPVTQYF
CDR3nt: TGTGCCAGCAGCGAGGCGGGGCCCCCTGTGACCCAGTACTTC

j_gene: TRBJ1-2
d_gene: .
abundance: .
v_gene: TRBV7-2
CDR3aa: CASSPGQYGYTF
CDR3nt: TGTGCCAGCAGCCCCGGACAGTATGGCTACACCTTC

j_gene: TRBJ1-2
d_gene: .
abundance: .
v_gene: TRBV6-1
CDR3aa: CASISRGAGYGYTF
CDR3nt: TGTGCCAGCATTAGCAGGGGCGCTGGCTATGGCTACACCTTC

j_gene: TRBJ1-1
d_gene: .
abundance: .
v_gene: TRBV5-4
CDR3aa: CASSSLNAGLTEAFF
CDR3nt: TGTGCCAGCAGCTCCCTGAATGCGGGGTTAACTGAAGCTTTCTTT

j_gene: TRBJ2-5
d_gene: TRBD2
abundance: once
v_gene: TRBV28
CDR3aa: CASSSPRAGSETQYF
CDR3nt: TGTGCCAGCAGTTCCCCCCGAGCGGGGAGCGAGACCCAGTACTTC

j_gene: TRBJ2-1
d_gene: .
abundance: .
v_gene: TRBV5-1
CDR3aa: CASSLGTTYNEQFF
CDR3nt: TGCGCCAGCAGCTTGGGGACTACATACAATGAGCAGTTCTTC

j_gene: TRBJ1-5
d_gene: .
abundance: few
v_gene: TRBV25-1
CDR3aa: CASSASTVNQPQHF
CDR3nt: TGTGCCAGCAGTGCCTCGACAGTGAATCAGCCCCAGCATTTT

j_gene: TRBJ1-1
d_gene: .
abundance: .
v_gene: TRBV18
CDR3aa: CASSPPGFSTPEAFF
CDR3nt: TGTGCCAGCTCACCACCGGGATTCAGTACACCTGAAGCTTTCTTT

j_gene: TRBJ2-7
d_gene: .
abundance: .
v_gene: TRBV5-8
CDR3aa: CASSRYYEQYF
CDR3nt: TGTGCCAGCAGCAGGTACTACGAGCAGTACTTC

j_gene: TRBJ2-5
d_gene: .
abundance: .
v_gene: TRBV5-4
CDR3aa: CASSRGTETQYF
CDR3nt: TGTGCCAGCAGCCGGGGCACCGAGACCCAGTACTTC

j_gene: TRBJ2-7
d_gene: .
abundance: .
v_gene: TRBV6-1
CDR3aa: CASKRRNEQYF
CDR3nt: TGTGCCTCAAAAAGGCGCAACGAGCAGTACTTC

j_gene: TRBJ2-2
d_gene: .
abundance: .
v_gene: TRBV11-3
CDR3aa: CASSPSRAGELFF
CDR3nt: TGTGCCAGCAGCCCCTCCCGGGCCGGGGAGCTGTTTTTT

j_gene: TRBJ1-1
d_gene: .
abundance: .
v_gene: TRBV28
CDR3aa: CASSLVGTEAFF
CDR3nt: TGTGCCAGCAGTTTGGTCGGCACTGAAGCTTTCTTT

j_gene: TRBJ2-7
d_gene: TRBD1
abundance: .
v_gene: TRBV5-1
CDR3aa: CASSSGGDEQYF
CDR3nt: TGCGCCAGCAGCTCAGGGGGCGACGAGCAGTACTTC

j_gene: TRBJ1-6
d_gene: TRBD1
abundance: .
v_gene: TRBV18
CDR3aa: CASSRGTGSTQGGPLHF
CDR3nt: TGTGCCAGCTCACGCGGGACAGGCTCCACACAAGGAGGACCCCTCCACTTT